The clone carrying this T cell receptor (beta chain) was recorded many times. Its target is unknown. This sample is drawn from a study of T cells in Graves' hyperthyroidism and ophthalmopathy. Study information: Blood was drawn when the patient was first diagnosed and still untreated. Study conclusions and caveats: Most thyroid clonotypes with frequency above 0.001 were detected in blood.

RNA transcripts were the template for amplifying TCR beta CDR3 regions. The primer set for the first-round RT-PCR of the TCR CDR3 was HTBI. TCRdb redid the calling of the multiplex PCR reads with MiXCR, one entry per CDR3 protein. The sample records hundreds of thousands of distinct CDR3 sequences, roughly 15% being singletons. Ophthalmopathy in the patients scored at least 3 on Clinical Activity Score and at least 4 on NOSPECS grade, lasting under 3 months. Isolation of PBMCs was performed on about 10 ml fresh peripheral blood. Germline-derived CDR1 and CDR2 are MDHEN and SYDVKM. CDR3 length: 13 residues. Trimming pared 3 bases from V and 7 bases from J, leaving 13 bases between.

The J gene is TRBJ2-7, the V gene TRBV28; tentatively, D is TRBD2 (6 bases). The receptor comes from a woman between 40 and 55 years old with Graves' ophthalmopathy. The sequencing input was blood. In DNA form, the CDR3 reads TGTGCCAGCAGTTTGGAGGGGCTCGGGGAGCAGTACTTC. Its protein is CASSLEGLGEQYF. Based on the CDR3 plus reference TRBV28 and TRBJ2-7, the full variable domain is DVKVTQSSRYLVKRTGEKVFLECVQDMDHENMFWYRQDPGLGLRLIYFSYDVKMKEKGDIPEGYSVSREKKERFSLILESASTNQTSMYLCASSLEGLGEQYFGPGTRLTVT.